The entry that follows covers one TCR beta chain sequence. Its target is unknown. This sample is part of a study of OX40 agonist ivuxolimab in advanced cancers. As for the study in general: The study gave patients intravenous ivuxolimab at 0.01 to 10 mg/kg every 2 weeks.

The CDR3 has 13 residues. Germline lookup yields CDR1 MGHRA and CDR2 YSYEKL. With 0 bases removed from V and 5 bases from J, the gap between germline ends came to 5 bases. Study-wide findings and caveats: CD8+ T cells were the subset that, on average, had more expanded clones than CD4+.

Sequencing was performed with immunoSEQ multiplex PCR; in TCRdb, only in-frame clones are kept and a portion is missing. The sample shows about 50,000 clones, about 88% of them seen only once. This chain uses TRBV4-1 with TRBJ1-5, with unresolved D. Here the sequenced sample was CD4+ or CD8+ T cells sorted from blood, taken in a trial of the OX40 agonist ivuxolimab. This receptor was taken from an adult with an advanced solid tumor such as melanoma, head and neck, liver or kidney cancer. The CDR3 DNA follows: TGCGCCAGCAGCCAAGATCTCCATCAGCCCCAGCATTTT. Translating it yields CASSQDLHQPQHF.